One T cell receptor beta chain is described in this entry. Libraries were prepared by immunoSEQ multiplex PCR; TCRdb keeps only in-frame clonotypes and omits some of them. Of about 44,000 clones in the sample, 60% to 75% were seen once. This sample is part of a study of cytotoxic CD8 clonotypes in ibrutinib-treated CLL. Trimming removed 5 bases from V and 5 bases from J; junction bases left unmatched: 9. This CDR3 is built from 14 residues. Germline values: CDR1 MDHEN, CDR2 SYDVKM. V is TRBV28 and J is TRBJ2-7; 7 bases are a match to TRBD1. The source material was PBMCs, sampled after 12 months of ibrutinib treatment. This clonotype was obtained from a human donor with chronic lymphocytic leukemia. Written as DNA, the CDR3 is TGTGCCAGCAGTAGGGACAGCTCGACGGACGAGCAGTACTTC. It encodes CASSRDSSTDEQYF.